These T cell receptor beta chains were read from a single sample in a study of cytomegalovirus exposure and HLA in healthy donors. Data came from immunoSEQ multiplex PCR; TCRdb stores just in-frame clones and leaves some out. The repertoire includes some 120,000 clones, 79% of them detected once, and approximately 2% sits in the top ten. The specimen sequenced was PBMCs. The receptors were gathered from a man aged 18 to 35 in good health and CMV-seronegative. Each CDR3 is given with its conserved first and last residue. Fields, in order: D gene, J gene, CDR3 length, clone size, V gene, CDR3 DNA, CDR3 protein. The D gene is left open where the match is weak. Not all rows give a size; the values are once, few, many and, for expanded clones, a class.

D gene: .
J gene: TRBJ2-1
CDR3 length: 12
clone size: .
V gene: TRBV30
CDR3 DNA: TGTGCCTGGAGTGTTTACGGGAATGAGCAGTTCTTC
CDR3 protein: CAWSVYGNEQFF

D gene: .
J gene: TRBJ1-1
CDR3 length: 16
clone size: .
V gene: TRBV7-2
CDR3 DNA: TGTGCCAGCAGCTTGGTGGGGGCAGCCGGGGGGACTGAAGCTTTCTTT
CDR3 protein: CASSLVGAAGGTEAFF

D gene: TRBD2
J gene: TRBJ2-1
CDR3 length: 15
clone size: .
V gene: TRBV18
CDR3 DNA: TGTGCCAGCTCGCTGACTAGCGGGAGATACAATGAGCAGTTCTTC
CDR3 protein: CASSLTSGRYNEQFF

D gene: .
J gene: TRBJ2-7
CDR3 length: 14
clone size: .
V gene: TRBV10-3
CDR3 DNA: TGTGCCATCAGTGAGCGTCGGGATGACTACGAGCAGTACTTC
CDR3 protein: CAISERRDDYEQYF

D gene: TRBD2
J gene: TRBJ2-1
CDR3 length: 15
clone size: .
V gene: TRBV19
CDR3 DNA: TGTGCCAGCGCCCTCGCTAGCGGGAGACGAGATGAGCAGTTCTTC
CDR3 protein: CASALASGRRDEQFF

D gene: .
J gene: TRBJ2-5
CDR3 length: 12
clone size: .
V gene: TRBV29-1
CDR3 DNA: TGCAGCGTTTGGCCCGGGGGAGAGACCCAGTACTTC
CDR3 protein: CSVWPGGETQYF

D gene: TRBD2
J gene: TRBJ2-2
CDR3 length: 17
clone size: .
V gene: TRBV4-1
CDR3 DNA: TGCGCCAGCAGCCGGTCCGGGGGGACTAGTGGTACCGGGGAGCTGTTTTTT
CDR3 protein: CASSRSGGTSGTGELFF

D gene: TRBD2
J gene: TRBJ2-1
CDR3 length: 17
clone size: .
V gene: TRBV27
CDR3 DNA: TGTGCCAGCAGTTTACCCATCACTAGCGGGAGAGTCGATGAGCAGTTCTTC
CDR3 protein: CASSLPITSGRVDEQFF

D gene: TRBD1
J gene: TRBJ1-1
CDR3 length: 14
clone size: few
V gene: TRBV7-9
CDR3 DNA: TGTGCCAGCAGCTTAGGACAGGGGAACACTGAAGCTTTCTTT
CDR3 protein: CASSLGQGNTEAFF

D gene: TRBD1
J gene: TRBJ2-1
CDR3 length: 14
clone size: .
V gene: TRBV28
CDR3 DNA: TGTGCCATCGAGAAGTCAGGGGGCTGGTATGAGCAGTTCTTC
CDR3 protein: CAIEKSGGWYEQFF

D gene: TRBD2
J gene: TRBJ2-5
CDR3 length: 14
clone size: .
V gene: TRBV11-2
CDR3 DNA: TGTGCCAGCAGCCCCACTAGCGGTCAAGAGACCCAGTACTTC
CDR3 protein: CASSPTSGQETQYF

D gene: .
J gene: TRBJ2-2
CDR3 length: 16
clone size: .
V gene: TRBV9
CDR3 DNA: TGTGCCAGCAGCGTCGCCGGGACTGCGGGTGCCGGGGAGCTGTTTTTT
CDR3 protein: CASSVAGTAGAGELFF

D gene: TRBD2
J gene: TRBJ2-5
CDR3 length: 14
clone size: .
V gene: TRBV6-5
CDR3 DNA: TGTGCCAGCAGTTATTTCGGACTAGGAGAGACCCAGTACTTC
CDR3 protein: CASSYFGLGETQYF

D gene: TRBD2
J gene: TRBJ2-3
CDR3 length: 15
clone size: .
V gene: TRBV25-1
CDR3 DNA: TGTGCCAGCAGCCTTCGACTAGCGGGAACAGATACGCAGTATTTT
CDR3 protein: CASSLRLAGTDTQYF

D gene: .
J gene: TRBJ2-3
CDR3 length: 13
clone size: .
V gene: TRBV30
CDR3 DNA: TGTGCCTGGGGTACAGTAAGAACAGATACGCAGTATTTT
CDR3 protein: CAWGTVRTDTQYF

D gene: .
J gene: TRBJ2-5
CDR3 length: 14
clone size: .
V gene: TRBV30
CDR3 DNA: TGTGCCTGGAGTGTTTGGGGACAAGCAGAGACCCAGTACTTC
CDR3 protein: CAWSVWGQAETQYF

D gene: .
J gene: TRBJ2-2
CDR3 length: 15
clone size: .
V gene: TRBV7-3
CDR3 DNA: TGTGCCAGCAGTCAAGCGGCAGGGGCCTTAGATGAGCTGTTTTTT
CDR3 protein: CASSQAAGALDELFF

D gene: TRBD2
J gene: TRBJ2-7
CDR3 length: 15
clone size: .
V gene: TRBV7-9
CDR3 DNA: TGTTCCAGCAGCCCCTTTCGAAGCGGGAACTACGAGCAGTACTTC
CDR3 protein: CSSSPFRSGNYEQYF

D gene: .
J gene: TRBJ1-3
CDR3 length: 15
clone size: .
V gene: TRBV2
CDR3 DNA: TGTGCCAGCATCGGCGGACAGACCTCTGGAAACACCATATATTTT
CDR3 protein: CASIGGQTSGNTIYF

D gene: .
J gene: TRBJ1-1
CDR3 length: 12
clone size: .
V gene: TRBV29-1
CDR3 DNA: TGCAGCGTTGAGCGGGGGAACACTGAAGCTTTCTTT
CDR3 protein: CSVERGNTEAFF

D gene: TRBD2
J gene: TRBJ2-1
CDR3 length: 15
clone size: .
V gene: TRBV11-2
CDR3 DNA: TGTGCCAGTCGCCGCGGGAGCGGGAGTGGGGGTGAGCAGTTCTTC
CDR3 protein: CASRRGSGSGGEQFF

D gene: .
J gene: TRBJ2-3
CDR3 length: 17
clone size: .
V gene: TRBV9
CDR3 DNA: TGTGCCAGCAGCGTAGGACTAGTTATACGTCGGAGTCATACGCAGTATTTT
CDR3 protein: CASSVGLVIRRSHTQYF

D gene: .
J gene: TRBJ1-1
CDR3 length: 13
clone size: .
V gene: TRBV19
CDR3 DNA: TGTGCCAGTAACAACCGGGGAAACACTGAAGCTTTCTTT
CDR3 protein: CASNNRGNTEAFF

D gene: .
J gene: TRBJ1-2
CDR3 length: 13
clone size: .
V gene: TRBV7-9
CDR3 DNA: TGTGCCAGCAGCTTCGTAGCAGGGGAGGGCTACACCTTC
CDR3 protein: CASSFVAGEGYTF

D gene: .
J gene: TRBJ1-2
CDR3 length: 13
clone size: few
V gene: TRBV27
CDR3 DNA: TGTGCCAGCAGTACCTCCAGGGTCGATGGCTACACCTTC
CDR3 protein: CASSTSRVDGYTF

D gene: TRBD2
J gene: TRBJ2-2
CDR3 length: 16
clone size: once
V gene: TRBV11-1
CDR3 DNA: TGTGCCAGCAGATTAGGACTAGCGGGATTGGCCGGGGAGCTGTTTTTT
CDR3 protein: CASRLGLAGLAGELFF

D gene: .
J gene: TRBJ1-4
CDR3 length: 13
clone size: .
V gene: TRBV7-6
CDR3 DNA: TGTGCCAGCAGCTTTGTAACTAATGAAAAACTGGTTTTT
CDR3 protein: CASSFVTNEKLVF

D gene: .
J gene: TRBJ1-2
CDR3 length: 13
clone size: .
V gene: TRBV19
CDR3 DNA: TGTGCCAGTGATAACACAGGGACCTATGGCTACACCTTC
CDR3 protein: CASDNTGTYGYTF

D gene: TRBD2
J gene: TRBJ2-1
CDR3 length: 16
clone size: .
V gene: TRBV6-4
CDR3 DNA: TGTGCCAGCAGTGTCAACAGCGGGAGCGTTAGAAATGAGCAGTTCTTC
CDR3 protein: CASSVNSGSVRNEQFF

D gene: .
J gene: TRBJ2-3
CDR3 length: 12
clone size: .
V gene: TRBV7-9
CDR3 DNA: TGTGCCAGCAGCTCTTCCGGAGATACGCAGTATTTT
CDR3 protein: CASSSSGDTQYF

D gene: TRBD1
J gene: TRBJ1-2
CDR3 length: 18
clone size: few
V gene: TRBV18
CDR3 DNA: TGTGCCAGCTCACCAGGGAGCGAGAGGATCGGACAGGGCGATGGCTACACCTTC
CDR3 protein: CASSPGSERIGQGDGYTF

D gene: TRBD1
J gene: TRBJ1-6
CDR3 length: 16
clone size: .
V gene: TRBV7-3
CDR3 DNA: TGTGCCAGCAGCCCAGGACAGGCGGGGGGGAATTCACCCCTCCACTTT
CDR3 protein: CASSPGQAGGNSPLHF

D gene: TRBD2
J gene: TRBJ2-1
CDR3 length: 16
clone size: .
V gene: TRBV7-3
CDR3 DNA: TGTGCCAGCAGCGCCCTAGCGGGAGGGCCCCACAATGAGCAGTTCTTC
CDR3 protein: CASSALAGGPHNEQFF

D gene: .
J gene: TRBJ2-1
CDR3 length: 15
clone size: .
V gene: TRBV7-2
CDR3 DNA: TGTGCCAGCAGCTACCCTCGGCCGGGTTACAATGAGCAGTTCTTC
CDR3 protein: CASSYPRPGYNEQFF

D gene: .
J gene: TRBJ2-1
CDR3 length: 15
clone size: few
V gene: TRBV6-5
CDR3 DNA: TGTGCCAGCAGTATAGCCTCCGGCGGGAACGATGAGCAGTTCTTC
CDR3 protein: CASSIASGGNDEQFF

D gene: .
J gene: TRBJ2-1
CDR3 length: 14
clone size: .
V gene: TRBV19
CDR3 DNA: TGTGCCAGTAGTAAGCAGGTTTCAGGCAATGAGCAGTTCTTC
CDR3 protein: CASSKQVSGNEQFF

D gene: .
J gene: TRBJ2-6
CDR3 length: 19
clone size: .
V gene: TRBV21-1
CDR3 DNA: TGTGCCAGCAGCAAAGTTAGGAAGGGGCCGAGCTCTGGGGCCAACGTCCTGACTTTC
CDR3 protein: CASSKVRKGPSSGANVLTF

D gene: TRBD2
J gene: TRBJ2-1
CDR3 length: 13
clone size: .
V gene: TRBV4-2
CDR3 DNA: TGTGCCAGCAGCCAGGACCCGGGGGGTGAGCAGTTCTTC
CDR3 protein: CASSQDPGGEQFF

D gene: .
J gene: TRBJ2-1
CDR3 length: 16
clone size: .
V gene: TRBV6-5
CDR3 DNA: TGTGCCAGCAGTTACAACGGGGGAGGCCCCTGGGATGAGCAGTTCTTC
CDR3 protein: CASSYNGGGPWDEQFF

D gene: .
J gene: TRBJ1-1
CDR3 length: 16
clone size: .
V gene: TRBV5-4
CDR3 DNA: TGTGCCAGCAGCAAGGATAACAACTACATGAACACTGAAGCTTTCTTT
CDR3 protein: CASSKDNNYMNTEAFF

D gene: .
J gene: TRBJ2-5
CDR3 length: 14
clone size: .
V gene: TRBV7-7
CDR3 DNA: TGTGCCAGCAGCCCAATGGGTAGAGGCGAGACCCAGTACTTC
CDR3 protein: CASSPMGRGETQYF

D gene: TRBD2
J gene: TRBJ2-2
CDR3 length: 16
clone size: .
V gene: TRBV9
CDR3 DNA: TGTGCCAGCAGCCTAAGAGGCGGGGGGCGCACCGGGGAGCTGTTTTTT
CDR3 protein: CASSLRGGGRTGELFF

D gene: TRBD1
J gene: TRBJ2-1
CDR3 length: 14
clone size: .
V gene: TRBV29-1
CDR3 DNA: TGCAGCGTTGCGGGGACAGGGATCGGGGATGAGCAGTTCTTC
CDR3 protein: CSVAGTGIGDEQFF

D gene: .
J gene: TRBJ2-1
CDR3 length: 14
clone size: .
V gene: TRBV27
CDR3 DNA: TGTGCCAGCAGGCCAGAAGGGGGATACAATGAGCAGTTCTTC
CDR3 protein: CASRPEGGYNEQFF